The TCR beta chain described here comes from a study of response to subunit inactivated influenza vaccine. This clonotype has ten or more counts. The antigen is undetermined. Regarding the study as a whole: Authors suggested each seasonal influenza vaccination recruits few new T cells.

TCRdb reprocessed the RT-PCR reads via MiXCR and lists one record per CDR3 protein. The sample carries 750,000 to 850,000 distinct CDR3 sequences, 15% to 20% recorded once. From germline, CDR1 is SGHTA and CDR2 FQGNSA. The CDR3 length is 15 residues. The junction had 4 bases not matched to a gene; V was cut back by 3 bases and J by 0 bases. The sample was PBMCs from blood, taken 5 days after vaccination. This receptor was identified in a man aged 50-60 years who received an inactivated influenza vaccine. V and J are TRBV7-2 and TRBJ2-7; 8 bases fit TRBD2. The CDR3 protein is CASSLTGGNSYEQYF. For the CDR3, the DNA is TGTGCCAGCAGCTTGACGGGAGGGAACTCCTACGAGCAGTACTTC. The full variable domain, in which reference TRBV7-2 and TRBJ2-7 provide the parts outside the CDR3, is GAGVSQSPSNKVTEKGKDVELRCDPISGHTALYWYRQSLGQGLEFLIYFQGNSAPDKSGLPSDRFSAERTGGSVSTLTIQRTQQEDSAVYLCASSLTGGNSYEQYFGPGTRLTVT.